The 19 T cell receptor beta chains below were found in one sample sequenced in a study of T-cell reconstitution after alpha-beta-depleted transplantation in children. The authors prepared the TCRbeta library with unique molecular identifiers. MiXCR, applied by TCRdb to the PCR reads, yields one record per CDR3 protein. The table has about 600,000 distinct CDR3 sequences, 10% to 15% seen once. The sample here was PBMCs, mostly from graft donor cells, taken 360 days after TCRalphabeta/CD19-depleted stem cell transplant. These receptors were taken from a male patient aged 10 to 17 who had a stem cell transplant for acute myeloid leukemia, so the T cells may come from the graft donor.

The chain combines TRBV29-1 with TRBJ2-2; no definite D call. In germline, CDR1 is SQVTM, CDR2 ANQGSEA. The V end lost 6 bases, the J end lost 1 base, and 21 bases lay between the germline ends. The CDR3 covers 17 residues. CDR3 sequence: CSVFDGALTLNTGELFF. CDR3 coding DNA: TGCAGCGTCTTCGACGGCGCTTTGACCTTGAACACCGGGGAGCTGTTTTTT.

This clonotype was picked up a small number of times. The genes are TRBV4-3 and TRBJ2-1; 7 bases match TRBD2. Germline CDR1 and CDR2: LGHNA and YSLEER. The CDR3 consists of 17 residues. With V trimmed by 3 bases and J by 5 bases, 13 bases remained unmatched. The CDR3 sequence: CASSQGGGVKAHNEQFF. DNA for the CDR3: TGCGCCAGCAGCCAGGGCGGGGGAGTAAAGGCTCACAATGAGCAGTTCTTC.

This clonotype has more than one count but fewer than ten. The rearrangement uses TRBV6-2 or TRBV6-3 and TRBJ2-1; D remains unclear. V was shortened by 5 bases and J by 10 bases, with 12 bases between the two germline ends. Germline V gives CDR1 MNHEY, CDR2 SVGEGT. The CDR3 runs to 12 residues. CDR3 coding DNA: TGTGCCAGCAGTCCGACCCTATTCGAGCAGTTCTTC. Its protein is CASSPTLFEQFF.

This clonotype has just a few counts. J is TRBJ2-3 and V is TRBV9, with 8 bases aligning to TRBD2. The CDR3 is 15 residues long. The V gene end was trimmed by 0 bases and the J gene end by 5 bases; junction bases not matched to a gene: 5. The germline V gene encodes CDR1 SGDLS and CDR2 YYNGEE. CDR3: CASSVDGRAGDTQYF. For the CDR3, the DNA is TGTGCCAGCAGCGTAGACGGGAGGGCCGGAGATACGCAGTATTTT.

This clonotype was seen only a few times. This chain joins TRBV28 and TRBJ2-1, with TRBD2 identical over 8 bases. Trimming cost V 5 bases and J 10 bases; bases outside gene matches: 16. This CDR3 spans 16 amino acids. Germline lookup yields CDR1 MDHEN and CDR2 SYDVKM. The DNA of the CDR3 is TGTGCCAGCAGTCCACACGGAGCGGGAGTAAGTAACGAGCAGTTCTTC. Translated, it gives CASSPHGAGVSNEQFF.

This chain joins TRBV2 and TRBJ2-1, with 10 positions matching TRBD2. The CDR3 contains 14 residues. Germline assignment: CDR1 SNHLY and CDR2 FYNNEI. The trim removed 7 bases at V and 4 bases at J, leaving 4 bases unmatched. The CDR3 is CASTSGSVYNEQFF. The CDR3 nucleotides read TGTGCCAGCACTAGCGGGAGCGTATACAATGAGCAGTTCTTC.

This clonotype was counted only a few times. The chain is built from TRBV24-1 and TRBJ2-1; 8 positions match TRBD1. Trimming cost V 3 bases and J 5 bases; bases outside gene matches: 11. The germline CDR1 and CDR2 sequences are KGHDR and SFDVKD. CDR3 size: 17 residues. This chain's CDR3 is CATSDPFTGQVDNEQFF. The CDR3 region has the DNA TGTGCCACCAGTGATCCCTTTACGGGACAGGTCGACAATGAGCAGTTCTTC.

The V gene is TRBV29-1, the J gene TRBJ2-3; 7 bases map to TRBD2. The trim removed 4 bases at V and 3 bases at J, leaving 7 bases unmatched. CDR3 length: 14 residues. Germline-derived CDR1 and CDR2 are SQVTM and ANQGSEA. CDR3 in DNA: TGCAGCGTTGTGGGCGGGAGTTCGACAGATACGCAGTATTTT. Translation gives CSVVGGSSTDTQYF.

This clonotype was seen many times. CDR3 DNA sequence: TGTGCCAGCAGCTTAGCGGGAGGATACGAGCAGTACTTC. It specifies CASSLAGGYEQYF. The rearrangement links TRBV7-9 to TRBJ2-7, with TRBD2 as a possible D gene (6 bases). The CDR3 loop spans 13 amino acids. The V gene lost 0 bases and the J gene lost 4 bases, with 7 bases spanning the gap. Germline assignment: CDR1 SEHNR and CDR2 FQNEAQ (reference sequence).

The table lists this clonotype with many counts. V and J are TRBV27 and TRBJ2-1; D may be TRBD1 (5 bases). Between the trimmed V and J ends, which lost 10 bases and 0 bases, there was a span of 16 bases. The CDR3 runs to 15 residues. CDR1 and CDR2 from the germline V gene are MNHEY and SMNVEV (reference sequence). As DNA, the CDR3 is TGTGCCACCTCAATGGGAACAGGCTCCTACAATGAGCAGTTCTTC. Translating it yields CATSMGTGSYNEQFF.

The V gene is TRBV18, the J gene TRBJ2-7, with 7 bases lining up with TRBD1. V was clipped by 5 bases and J by 0 bases; unmatched bases: 4. The CDR3 runs 14 residues. Germline loops: CDR1 KGHSH, CDR2 LQKENI. Written as DNA, the CDR3 is TGTGCCAGCTCAACGACAGGGACCTCCTACGAGCAGTACTTC. The encoded protein is CASSTTGTSYEQYF.

The chain carries TRBV6-2 or TRBV6-3 and TRBJ2-3; 13 positions agree with TRBD2. From germline, CDR1 is MNHEY and CDR2 SVGEGT. This CDR3 spans 16 amino acids. Trimming at V came to 5 bases and at J to 3 bases, leaving 5 bases not matched to a gene. The CDR3 reads CASSPLGLAGTDTQYF. The DNA for the CDR3 is TGTGCCAGCAGTCCACTGGGACTAGCGGGAACAGATACGCAGTATTTT.

V is TRBV5-8 and J is TRBJ1-2, with 9 bases aligning to TRBD1. Germline CDR1 is SGHTS and CDR2 is YDEGEE. This CDR3 spans 14 amino acids. Germline trimming cut 6 bases from V and 4 bases from J; bases unmatched to any gene: 7. The CDR3 protein is CASKNRGPVYGYTF. The CDR3 DNA sequence: TGTGCCAGCAAAAACAGGGGGCCTGTCTATGGCTACACCTTC.

There are a few counts of this clonotype. J is TRBJ2-1 and V is TRBV30, with TRBD2 matching 7 bases. In germline, CDR1 is GTSNPN, CDR2 SVGIG (reference sequence). The length of the CDR3 is 13 residues. Unmatched junction bases numbered 4, after V lost 2 bases and J lost 6 bases. CDR3 bases: TGTGCCTGGAGTACCCGACTAGCCAATGAGCAGTTCTTC. Protein sequence: CAWSTRLANEQFF.

This clonotype was picked up a small number of times. The chain recombines TRBV6-5 with TRBJ2-3, with D possibly TRBD2 on 5 matching bases. Trimming removed 11 bases at V and 5 bases at J, with 11 bases between. The CDR3 runs to 11 residues. From germline, CDR1 is MNHEY and CDR2 SVGAGI. CDR3 in DNA: TGTGCCTCTAAGAGGGTAGATACGCAGTATTTT. The encoded protein is CASKRVDTQYF.

This clonotype was found once. The rearrangement joins TRBV24-1 to TRBJ1-5; TRBD1 aligns across 10 bases. J lost 0 bases, V lost 3 bases, and 4 bases had no gene match. Germline CDR1 reads KGHDR; CDR2 reads SFDVKD. The CDR3 length is 17 residues. The CDR3: CATSDRDRGYSNQPQHF. CDR3 DNA: TGTGCCACCAGTGATCGGGACAGGGGTTATAGCAATCAGCCCCAGCATTTT.

The J gene is TRBJ2-7, the V gene TRBV5-1; 11 bases fit TRBD2. V lost 4 bases and J lost 6; bases outside the gene matches: 12. Germline values: CDR1 SGHRS, CDR2 YFSETQ. This CDR3 region has 16 residues. The CDR3 is CASSPKGTSGLGEQYF. The CDR3 DNA follows: TGCGCCAGCAGCCCGAAGGGGACTAGCGGCCTAGGCGAGCAGTACTTC.

This clonotype has more than one count but fewer than ten. The rearrangement uses TRBV4-2 and TRBJ2-3; 10 nucleotides align to TRBD2. CDR1 LGHNA and CDR2 YNFKEQ come from the germline V gene. V dropped 0 bases and J dropped 2; count of bases not matched to a gene: 11. CDR3 length: 19 residues. The CDR3 reads CASSQDSIRTSGLTDTQYF. DNA of the CDR3: TGTGCCAGCAGCCAAGACTCTATCCGGACTAGCGGCCTCACAGATACGCAGTATTTT.

This clonotype was counted between two and nine times. The chain has TRBV12-3 or TRBV12-4 and TRBJ2-6; 10 bases agree with TRBD1. With 1 base clipped from V and 2 bases from J, the junction kept 5 bases outside the gene matches. CDR3 length: 18 amino acids. CDR3 sequence reads: CASSLGTGGTTGANVLTF. In DNA, the CDR3 is TGTGCCAGCAGTTTAGGGACAGGGGGAACGACTGGGGCCAACGTCCTGACTTTC.